Listed here are 32 T cell receptor beta chains from one sample, sequenced in a study of Ad26.COV2.S vaccination and SARS-CoV-2 variants. Produced via immunoSEQ multiplex PCR; TCRdb's table is partial and in-frame only. In the table there are tens of thousands of clones, 75% to 85% of which are singletons. The input for sequencing was peripheral blood, taken after recovery from COVID-19. The receptors were sampled from a human donor who had recovered from COVID-19.

J is TRBJ1-1 and V is TRBV5-1; D perhaps matches TRBD1 (6 bases). Germline V gives CDR1 SGHRS, CDR2 YFSETQ. This CDR3 contains 14 residues. Trimming removed 1 base at V and 1 base at J, with 8 bases between. CDR3 in amino acids: CASSLPTGNTEAFF. The CDR3 nucleotides are TGCGCCAGCAGCTTGCCGACAGGGAACACTGAAGCTTTCTTT.

The chain employs TRBV3-1 (or the pseudogene TRBV3-2) and TRBJ1-1; 10 nucleotides match TRBD1. This CDR3 is built from 16 residues. Trimming took 4 bases from V and 3 from J; bases not matched to a gene: 8. Germline CDR1 is LGHDT and CDR2 is YNNKEL (reference sequence). CDR3 sequence: CASSPPTGGAYTEAFF. Written as DNA, the CDR3 is TGTGCCAGCAGCCCGCCGACAGGGGGCGCATACACTGAAGCTTTCTTT.

Only a few counts were recorded for this clone. The J gene is TRBJ1-5, the V gene TRBV7-2; the D gene is possibly TRBD1 (6 bases). Trimming stripped 5 bases from V and 6 bases from J, with 11 bases between. Germline V gives CDR1 SGHTA, CDR2 FQGNSA. This CDR3 is built from 13 residues. In nucleotides, the CDR3 is TGTGCCAGCAGCACGGTACAGGGTCAGCCCCAGCATTTT. The encoded protein is CASSTVQGQPQHF.

The CDR3 DNA is TGTGCCAGCCGAAGACGGATATCCTACAATGAGCAGTTCTTC. This encodes CASRRRISYNEQFF. The V gene is TRBV21-1, the J gene TRBJ2-1. TRBV21-1 counts as a pseudogene. The CDR3 consists of 14 residues.

The CDR3 DNA follows: TGTGCCAGCAGCCAGAGAACTAGCGGAGTGGGGTCCAATGAGCAGTTCTTC. It codes for CASSQRTSGVGSNEQFF. The V and J genes are TRBV3-1 (or the pseudogene TRBV3-2) and TRBJ2-1, with TRBD2 matching 8 bases. Germline assignment: CDR1 LGHDT and CDR2 YNNKEL (reference sequence). The CDR3 runs to 17 residues. V was pared by 3 bases and J by 6 bases, with 13 bases of the junction left unmatched.

The V and J genes are TRBV10-3 and TRBJ1-1; D is unresolved. Germline lookup yields CDR1 ENHRY and CDR2 SYGVKD. Trimming shortened V by 4 bases and J by 5 bases, and 17 bases separated the two germline ends. This CDR3 contains 15 residues. This chain's CDR3 is CAISGSVGERTEAFF. CDR3 DNA: TGTGCCATCAGTGGAAGTGTCGGGGAGAGGACTGAAGCTTTCTTT.

The chain employs TRBV5-6 and TRBJ1-4; weak D call: TRBD1 (5 bases). The germline V gene encodes CDR1 SGHDT and CDR2 YYEEEE. The CDR3 length is 12 residues. V lost 0 bases and J 10 bases, leaving 7 bases between the germline ends. The CDR3 DNA reads as TGTGCCAGCAGCTTGGGTGGGGGAAAACTGTTTTTT. This gives the protein CASSLGGGKLFF.

The CDR3 region is CASSEDQTGSSTDTQYF. The CDR3 DNA follows: TGTGCCAGCAGTGAAGACCAGACGGGGTCTAGCACAGATACGCAGTATTTT. The gene calls are TRBV6-1 and TRBJ2-3, with D perhaps TRBD2 (5 bases). Trimming shortened V by 1 base and J by 0 bases, and 14 bases separated the two germline ends. The CDR3 totals 17 residues. Germline values: CDR1 MNHNS, CDR2 SASEGT.

The J gene is TRBJ1-2, the V gene TRBV27; TRBD1 matches at 7 bases. Unmatched junction bases numbered 13, after V lost 5 bases and J lost 7 bases. The germline V gene has CDR1 MNHEY and CDR2 SMNVEV (reference sequence). The CDR3 is 15 amino acids. The CDR3 sequence is CASSGGKGARGGYTF. CDR3 DNA: TGTGCCAGCAGTGGCGGCAAGGGGGCGCGCGGTGGCTACACCTTC.

The chain is built from TRBV5-6 and TRBJ1-3; no clear D. V lost 6 bases and J lost 0, with 16 bases in between. From germline, CDR1 is SGHDT and CDR2 YYEEEE. The CDR3 consists of 16 residues. This CDR3 reads CASTAYHPSSGNTIYF. The CDR3 DNA reads as TGTGCCAGCACCGCATACCACCCGAGCTCTGGAAACACCATATATTTT.

The V and J genes are TRBV5-1 and TRBJ1-2, with a tentative D call TRBD1 (5 bases). This CDR3 contains 12 residues. V lost 2 bases, J lost 7 bases, and 9 bases lay in between. CDR1 SGHRS and CDR2 YFSETQ come from the germline V gene. The CDR3 protein is CASSFGDPGYTF. The DNA for the CDR3 is TGCGCCAGCAGCTTCGGGGACCCTGGCTACACCTTC. Full variable domain (outside the CDR3, taken from reference TRBV5-1 and TRBJ1-2): KAGVTQTPRYLIKTRGQQVTLSCSPISGHRSVSWYQQTPGQGLQFLFEYFSETQRNKGNFPGRFSGRQFSNSRSEMNVSTLELGDSALYLCASSFGDPGYTFGSGTRLTVV.

V gene TRBV5-4 combines with J gene TRBJ1-1; possibly TRBD1 for D (6 bases). Trimming pared 4 bases from V and 5 bases from J, leaving 18 bases between. Germline V lookup: CDR1 SGHNT, CDR2 YYREEE (reference sequence). This CDR3 has 15 amino acids. The CDR3 DNA is TGTGCCAGCAGCCCGGCGGGGCAGGGGTTGACTGAAGCTTTCTTT. As protein: CASSPAGQGLTEAFF.

The count of this clone is one. The chain carries TRBV11-2 and TRBJ2-2; no definite D call. Trimming removed 5 bases at V and 7 bases at J, with 17 bases between. The CDR3 is 15 residues long. Germline V CDR1 and CDR2: SGHAT, FQNNGV. In DNA form, the CDR3 reads TGTGCCAGCAGCCGCTCCAGGACCTCCCTCGGGGAGCTGTTTTTT. Amino acid sequence: CASSRSRTSLGELFF.

As DNA, the CDR3 is TGTGCCAGCTCCCTGGACAGGGAAAAGGGAGACACTGAAGCTTTCTTT. Translated, it gives CASSLDREKGDTEAFF. V is TRBV27 and J is TRBJ1-1; 8 positions match TRBD1. Looked up from germline, CDR1 is MNHEY and CDR2 is SMNVEV (reference sequence). J lost 3 bases, V lost 8 bases, and 14 bases had no gene match. This CDR3 comprises 16 residues.

The J gene is TRBJ2-3, the V gene TRBV24-1; 7 bases are a match to TRBD2. The J segment lost 1 base and the V segment lost 1 base, leaving 1 base of the junction unmatched. The V gene's germline CDR1 is KGHDR and CDR2 SFDVKD. The CDR3 runs 15 residues. The CDR3 coding sequence is TGTGCCACCAGTGATTTTGGGGGGGGCACAGATACGCAGTATTTT. This codes for CATSDFGGGTDTQYF.

The chain combines TRBV11-3 with TRBJ2-3, with a weak D call TRBD2 (6 bases). The germline V gene has CDR1 SGHNT and CDR2 YENEEA. Trimming left V 0 bases short and J 8 bases short, with 6 bases between. CDR3 size: 12 residues. The CDR3 DNA reads as TGTGCCAGCAGCTTAGAGGGGGGTACGCAGTATTTT. It specifies CASSLEGGTQYF.

This chain uses TRBV19 with TRBJ2-1, with TRBD2 matching over 14 bases. The CDR3 extends over 19 amino acids. The V gene end was trimmed by 5 bases and the J gene end by 0 bases; junction bases not matched to a gene: 9. From germline, CDR1 is LNHDA and CDR2 SQIVND (reference sequence). CDR3 protein: CASSWGTSGGLSSYNEQFF. Here the CDR3 DNA reads TGTGCCAGTAGTTGGGGGACTAGCGGGGGACTCAGCTCCTACAATGAGCAGTTCTTC. The variable domain in full, with the rest retrieved from reference TRBV19 and TRBJ2-1, is DGGITQSPKYLFRKEGQNVTLSCEQNLNHDAMYWYRQDPGQGLRLIYYSQIVNDFQKGDIAEGYSVSREKKESFPLTVTSAQKNPTAFYLCASSWGTSGGLSSYNEQFFGPGTRLTVL.

V gene TRBV5-4 combines with J gene TRBJ2-6; possibly TRBD1 or TRBD2 for D (5 bases each). The CDR3 has 17 residues. The V gene's germline CDR1 is SGHNT and CDR2 YYREEE (reference sequence). V dropped 3 bases and J dropped 2 bases, with 15 bases sitting between them. CDR3 coding DNA: TGTGCCAGCAGCTCACCGGGACGATCGGCTGGGGCCAACGTCCTGACTTTC. Protein: CASSSPGRSAGANVLTF.

The chain links TRBV2 to TRBJ1-2; D is possibly TRBD1 (6 bases). The CDR3 is 13 residues long. Deletions cut 10 bases from V and 5 bases from J, with 17 bases between. From germline, CDR1 is SNHLY and CDR2 FYNNEI. The CDR3 is CATLPGAAYGYTF. As DNA, the CDR3 is TGTGCCACCCTTCCAGGGGCCGCGTATGGCTACACCTTC.

This clone was counted only a few times. This chain uses TRBV7-6 with TRBJ2-1; D is possibly TRBD2 (6 bases). The CDR3 spans 19 residues. Germline CDR1 reads SGHVS; CDR2 reads FNYEAQ. V was cut by 2 bases and J by 2 bases, with 22 bases left in between. CDR3 DNA sequence: TGTGCCAGCAGCTTATTACCAAGGGGAGGCAGGGTAACCTACAATGAGCAGTTCTTC. Residues: CASSLLPRGGRVTYNEQFF. Full variable domain (missing parts from reference TRBV7-6 and TRBJ2-1): GAGVSQSPRYKVTKRGQDVALRCDPISGHVSLYWYRQALGQGPEFLTYFNYEAQQDKSGLPNDRFSAERPEGSISTLTIQRTEQRDSAMYRCASSLLPRGGRVTYNEQFFGPGTRLTVL.

V and J are TRBV6-6 and TRBJ1-2; TRBD1 matches at 11 bases. CDR1 MNHNY and CDR2 SVGAGI come from the germline V gene (reference sequence). The CDR3 runs to 15 residues. Germline trimming cut 4 bases from V and 7 bases from J; bases unmatched to any gene: 8. CDR3 DNA sequence: TGTGCCAGCAGTTTAAGGGACAGGGGGAAGCTTGGCTACACCTTC. Translation gives CASSLRDRGKLGYTF.

The rearrangement links TRBV5-1 to TRBJ1-2; the D gene is possibly TRBD1 (6 bases). The CDR3 is 15 residues long. V lost 2 bases and J lost 3, with 14 bases in between. Germline CDR1 SGHRS, CDR2 YFSETQ. The DNA of the CDR3 is TGCGCCAGCAGCTTATCAGGGGCTGTGGACTATGGCTACACCTTC. This codes for CASSLSGAVDYGYTF.

The V call is TRBV24-1, the J call TRBJ1-1; D possibly corresponds to TRBD1 (6 bases). Germline lookup yields CDR1 KGHDR and CDR2 SFDVKD. This CDR3 has 15 amino acids. Deletions cut 3 bases from V and 1 base from J, with 11 bases between. CDR3 in amino acids: CATSDPRGGNTEAFF. The CDR3 DNA is TGTGCCACCAGTGATCCGAGAGGGGGGAACACTGAAGCTTTCTTT.

The genes are TRBV5-1 and TRBJ2-1; a possible D gene is TRBD2 (5 bases). CDR1 and CDR2 (germline): SGHRS, YFSETQ. The CDR3 is 12 residues long. V gave up 3 bases and J gave up 9 bases, with 10 bases separating them. The CDR3 nucleotides are TGCGCCAGCAGCTACTCCCGGGGTGAGCAGTTCTTC. Translating it yields CASSYSRGEQFF.

The V call is TRBV11-2, the J call TRBJ1-3; D is perhaps TRBD1 (5 bases). The CDR3 has 15 amino acids. In germline, CDR1 is SGHAT, CDR2 FQNNGV. The V and J ends lost 2 bases and 5 bases respectively, with 13 bases between them. This chain's CDR3 is CASSLSRDSRNTIYF. The CDR3 DNA reads as TGTGCCAGCAGCTTATCCCGGGACTCCCGAAACACCATATATTTT.

The rearrangement joins TRBV5-4 to TRBJ1-3; D is possibly TRBD1 (6 bases). This CDR3 comprises 16 residues. V shed 0 bases and J shed 0 bases, with 10 bases lying between them. CDR1 is SGHNT, CDR2 YYREEE, per germline (reference sequence). The CDR3 bases are TGTGCCAGCAGCTTGGGAACAGGGAACTCTGGAAACACCATATATTTT. Its protein is CASSLGTGNSGNTIYF.

The chain has TRBV7-9 and TRBJ1-6; 7 bases match TRBD1. CDR1 is SEHNR and CDR2 is FQNEAQ in the germline V gene (reference sequence). The CDR3 is 14 amino acids. V lost 6 bases to trimming and J lost 10 bases; unmatched junction nucleotides: 9. CDR3 bases: TGTGCCAGCAGTATAACAGGGGCTGAATCACCCCTCCACTTT. As protein: CASSITGAESPLHF. The full variable domain, its missing parts supplied by reference TRBV7-9 and TRBJ1-6, is DTGVSQNPRHKITKRGQNVTFRCDPISEHNRLYWYRQTLGQGPEFLTYFQNEAQLEKSRLLSDRFSAERPKGSFSTLEIQRTEQGDSAMYLCASSITGAESPLHFGNGTRLTVT.

The CDR3 reads CATRDRVTTEAFF. The CDR3 DNA reads as TGTGCCACCAGAGACAGGGTGACCACTGAAGCTTTCTTT. The chain links TRBV24-1 to TRBJ1-1; 7 bases fit TRBD1. The V gene end was trimmed by 7 bases and the J gene end by 4 bases; junction bases not matched to a gene: 5. The CDR3 is made up of 13 amino acids. In germline, CDR1 is KGHDR, CDR2 SFDVKD.

V usage is TRBV7-9 and J usage is TRBJ2-2, with a weak D call TRBD1 (6 bases). The germline V gene has CDR1 SEHNR and CDR2 FQNEAQ (reference sequence). The CDR3 runs 15 residues. The ends were cut back, 8 bases at V and 4 bases at J, with 17 bases in the middle. CDR3 in amino acids: CASRETGRSTGELFF. For the CDR3, the DNA is TGTGCCAGCCGGGAAACAGGGCGGTCCACCGGGGAGCTGTTTTTT.

CDR3 bases: TGTGCCAGCAGTGTCCAGGGGGCTGGGGCCAACGTCCTGACTTTC. Its protein is CASSVQGAGANVLTF. This chain joins TRBV6-4 and TRBJ2-6; 7 nucleotides agree with TRBD1. Germline-derived CDR1 and CDR2 are MRHNA and SNTAGT. The CDR3 is made up of 15 amino acids. V lost 4 bases to trimming and J lost 2 bases; unmatched junction nucleotides: 2.

As regards this clone: The same CDR3 arises from other DNA sequences in this sample as well. J is TRBJ1-3 and V is TRBV11-3; 8 bases match TRBD1. The CDR3 sequence is 15 residues long. Looked up from germline, CDR1 is SGHNT and CDR2 is YENEEA. J was trimmed by 2 bases and V by 5 bases; bases with no gene match: 5. The CDR3 bases are TGTGCCAGCAGCCCAGGACAGGGCCCTGGAAACACCATATATTTT. It yields the protein CASSPGQGPGNTIYF.

The rearrangement links TRBV3-1 (or the pseudogene TRBV3-2) to TRBJ2-1; 10 bases match TRBD2. Germline loops: CDR1 LGHDT, CDR2 YNNKEL (reference sequence). Germline trimming cut 0 bases from V and 6 bases from J; bases unmatched to any gene: 8. The CDR3 spans 17 residues. CDR3 amino acids: CASSQEGTSGATNEQFF. The CDR3 DNA is TGTGCCAGCAGCCAAGAGGGAACTAGCGGGGCCACCAATGAGCAGTTCTTC.